This T cell receptor beta chain was identified in a study of post-analysis software for immune sequencing data. Broader study findings: Patients carried a few TRBV segments more frequently than controls did, and TRBV5-6, TRBV5-1 and TRBV20-1 were among them. Multiple sclerosis was associated with a significant reduction in normalized Chao1 diversity relative to controls.

The CDR3 totals 16 residues. In germline, CDR1 is SGHTA, CDR2 FQGNSA. Trimming removed 7 bases from V and 2 bases from J, with 20 bases in between. Sequencing libraries made from TCR beta cDNA carried unique molecular identifiers. With roughly 0.85 to 11 million T cells as the source, some 510,000 cDNA molecules resulted. TCRdb redid the calling of the PCR reads with MiXCR, one entry per CDR3 protein. The table includes some 690,000 distinct CDR3 sequences, about 27% detected once. As concerns this clonotype: Its antigen is not identified.

The sequenced sample was blood. This chain joins TRBV7-2 and TRBJ1-2; D perhaps matches TRBD1 (6 bases). The sequence came from a girl between 10 and 17 years old with multiple sclerosis. The CDR3 spells CASTQGGEGRNYGYTF. As DNA, the CDR3 is TGTGCCAGCACCCAAGGGGGAGAGGGCCGAAACTATGGCTACACCTTC.